This record concerns one T cell receptor beta chain sequence. This clone turned up a few times. This receptor's antigen is unknown. There are no base qualities to consult, and no much larger clone falls within one base. Using the deep immunoSEQ assay, TCR CDR3 regions were amplified from genomic DNA by multiplex PCR. For each cell subset, the extracted genomic DNA was distributed evenly across all wells of several immunoSEQ 96-well plates, and each plate served as one replicate. For unsorted PBMC, approximately 300 ng of genomic DNA, equivalent to about 32,000 T cell genomes, went into each replicate PCR. Ten immunoSEQ deep assay plates were used to sequence unsorted PBMC genomic DNA. The purified libraries were quantified using a Qubit 3.0 fluorometer, sized with a Bioanalyzer 2100, and then quantified again using the KAPA Library Quantification kit. Every immunoSEQ 96-well plate was sequenced on a dedicated single-read 150-cycle Illumina NextSeq 550 flow cell. Under the source paper's analysis protocol: Because the immunoSEQ output held only junctional sequences and lacked quality scores, the filtering could not match the filtering applied to full-length reads. Sequences were annotated with PyIR, a Python wrapper for IgBLAST v1.9, and V/J genes and CDR3 were assigned using IMGT germline references. Reads were removed for weak V/J assignments (E-value above 1e-6), missing CDR3, stop codons, out-of-frame junctions, or ambiguous translated residues. V3J clonotypes were defined by identical inferred V gene, J gene, and CDR3 amino acid sequence. Percentage overlap between repertoires was calculated by dividing the number of shared unique clonotypes by the size of the smaller repertoire. Three approaches were used to assess repertoire richness: RTK rarefaction, the Chao1 estimator, and Recon v2.1 estimates of unobserved clonotypes. The source is immuneACCESS, and TCRdb retained only in-frame sequences with V and J called. Part of the clones is not carried over; for the studies checked, unresolved V genes explain less than half of this, and the remainder is unexplained. V and J calls and clone size come straight from that table; D and trimming were deduced from the DNA. This sample has about 460,000 clones in its table, and 60% to 80% of those were observed once. The ten largest account for about 12% of the sample.

The data were taken from a study of shared clonotypes between healthy human individuals (dated by TCRdb to 2018 to 2021). For the study in its entirety: The cohort comprised a couple of women and three men aged 18 to 49 years. Each donor's leukapheresis produced roughly between about 0.8 and 10 billion PBMCs. To increase sequencing depth and limit assay-specific biases, TCR repertoire library preparation and sequencing were carried out by different laboratories using diverse techniques. The study deeply sequenced blood TCR repertoires of about 5 healthy adults to estimate repertoire size and the extent of clonotype sharing between individuals.

For CDR1 and CDR2, the germline V gene lists SGHRS and YFSETQ. V is clipped by 4 bases and J by 4 bases, and the sequence between their germline boundaries is 14 bases long. The CDR3 sequence holds 14 residues, the cysteine and phenylalanine included. The DNA shown is the 42-base CDR3, in frame from base 1. Donors were healthy HIV-negative adults with no recently reported acute infections or vaccinations. Every donor was a Caucasian adult residing in Nashville, Tennessee, USA. For unsorted samples, approximately 81 million PBMCs were counted, and genomic DNA was extracted using the QIAamp DNA Blood Mini kit. After blood collection by leukapheresis, PBMCs were isolated using Ficoll-Histopaque density gradient centrifugation and then cryopreserved in the vapor phase of liquid nitrogen. Overall results and qualifications from the work: Because the study included a small number of donors, the genetic and exposure-history diversity represented was limited. Pairwise subsampling led to the expectation that sequencing depth would affect the degree of clonotype sharing among donors. Only blood was sampled, and tissue TCR repertoires likely differ from those in blood.

The sequenced sample was PBMCs. This TCR came from a woman in her thirties or forties in good health. Some clones in this sample may be carry-over from other donors' samples. The chain uses TRBV5-1 and TRBJ2-5; the D region possibly corresponds to TRBD1 (5 bases align). For the CDR3, the sequence is CASSRGSWSETQYF. The DNA sequence is given as TGCGCCAGCAGCAGGGGCAGTTGGTCAGAGACCCAGTACTTC. Here the CDR3 is joined to the reference TRBV5-1 and TRBJ2-5 genes, and the full variable domain is: KAGVTQTPRYLIKTRGQQVTLSCSPISGHRSVSWYQQTPGQGLQFLFEYFSETQRNKGNFPGRFSGRQFSNSRSEMNVSTLELGDSALYLCASSRGSWSETQYFGPGTRLLVL.